These 6 T cell receptor beta chains came from one sample sequenced in a study of metastatic and nonmetastatic thyroid tumors. Using MiXCR, TCRdb reanalyzed the PCR reads. The repertoire holds around 30,000 clones, with 10% to 14% as singletons. Patients were all untreated before their thyroid surgery. Sequencing used blood. Receptor source: a female donor with papillary thyroid cancer or a benign thyroid nodule (not recorded which). Some clones in this sample may be carry-over from other donors' samples.

V and J are TRBV11-2 and TRBJ2-2; D might be TRBD1 (6 bases). CDR3 size: 17 residues. Germline V gene data show CDR1 as SGHAT and CDR2 as FQNNGV. Between the trimmed V and J ends, which lost 4 bases and 0 bases, there was a span of 15 bases. CDR3 coding DNA: TGTGCCAGCAGCTCCTCCCCGCAGGGGACGAACACCGGGGAGCTGTTTTTT. It codes for CASSSSPQGTNTGELFF.

This clone was recorded at least ten times. This rearrangement joins TRBV25-1 to TRBJ1-2; perhaps TRBD1 as D (5 bases). The V gene lost 2 bases and the J gene lost 7 bases, with 17 bases spanning the gap. This CDR3 has 15 amino acids. Germline lookup yields CDR1 MGHDK and CDR2 SYGVNS. CDR3 region: CASSERGGVEVGYTF. In nucleotides, the CDR3 is TGTGCCAGCAGTGAACGGGGAGGGGTAGAGGTTGGCTACACCTTC.

This clone appeared many times. The chain combines TRBV30 with TRBJ1-2; D gene unclear. Germline CDR1 GTSNPN, CDR2 SVGIG (reference sequence). V lost 0 bases and J 10 bases, leaving 12 bases between the germline ends. This CDR3 is built from 12 residues. The CDR3 coding sequence is TGTGCCTGGAGTGTTGGTCAGCTCTTCTACACCTTC. This sequence encodes CAWSVGQLFYTF.

In this sample, this clone turned up many times. J is TRBJ2-2 and V is TRBV2; 9 nucleotides align to TRBD2. There are 15 residues in the CDR3. Germline assignment: CDR1 SNHLY and CDR2 FYNNEI. Germline trimming cut 6 bases from V and 5 bases from J; bases unmatched to any gene: 7. The CDR3 bases are TGTGCCAGCAGCCCAACCCTAGCGGGAACCGGGGAGCTGTTTTTT. Amino acid sequence: CASSPTLAGTGELFF. The full variable domain, completed using reference TRBV2 and TRBJ2-2, is EPEVTQTPSHQVTQMGQEVILRCVPISNHLYFYWYRQILGQKVEFLVSFYNNEISEKSEIFDDQFSVERPDGSNFTLKIRSTKLEDSAMYFCASSPTLAGTGELFFGEGSRLTVL.

This clone was picked up many times. V is TRBV6-2 or TRBV6-3 and J is TRBJ1-1; the match to TRBD1 covers 8 bases. This CDR3 has 13 residues. Germline trimming cut 6 bases from V and 5 bases from J; bases unmatched to any gene: 5. Germline V gene lookup returns CDR1 MNHEY and CDR2 SVGEGT. The CDR3, as DNA: TGTGCCAGCAGACCACAGGGGGGGACTGAAGCTTTCTTT. Its protein product is CASRPQGGTEAFF.

This clone came up many times. V is TRBV11-2 and J is TRBJ2-3; D is ambiguous. The germline gives CDR1 SGHAT, CDR2 FQNNGV. CDR3 size: 14 residues. Trimming removed 0 bases at V and 2 bases at J, with 6 bases between. This CDR3 is CASSLDSYTDTQYF. CDR3 DNA sequence: TGTGCCAGCAGCTTAGATTCGTACACAGATACGCAGTATTTT.